The rows below give T cell receptor beta chains drawn from one sample of a study of blood T cell repertoires in COVID-19. Clones were read by immunoSEQ multiplex PCR, and TCRdb kept only the in-frame ones, dropping some. In the table there are about 430,000 clones, approximately 90% of which are singletons. Sequencing input: peripheral blood. These receptor sequences come from a man younger than 35 with COVID-19, enrolled during active disease. The CDR3 runs from the conserved cysteine through the conserved F or W. A D gene is named only where the DNA matches it firmly. The listing skips clone size in some rows; elsewhere it reads once, few, many or a size class.

TRBV21-1	TRBJ1-1	.	.	CASSKAQGTENTEAFF	TGTGCCAGCAGCAAAGCCCAAGGGACAGAGAACACTGAAGCTTTCTTT
TRBV5-8	TRBJ1-4	.	.	CASPDKHNEKLFF	TGTGCCAGCCCCGACAAACATAATGAAAAACTGTTTTTT
TRBV6-5	TRBJ1-4	TRBD1	.	CASSRDRVEEKLFF	TGTGCCAGCAGTAGGGACAGGGTAGAGGAAAAACTGTTTTTT
TRBV4-1	TRBJ2-2	.	few	CASSQEQGVNTGELFF	TGCGCCAGCAGCCAGGAACAGGGAGTAAACACCGGGGAGCTGTTTTTT
TRBV7-2	TRBJ1-4	TRBD1	.	CASSLSGTGSEKLFF	TGTGCCAGCAGCTTGTCCGGGACAGGGAGTGAAAAACTGTTTTTT
TRBV10-3	TRBJ2-1	TRBD1	.	CAISESPGQGTNEQFF	TGTGCCATCAGTGAGTCCCCGGGACAGGGTACCAATGAGCAGTTCTTC
TRBV12-5	TRBJ2-6	.	.	CASGSPRAGANVLTF	TGTGCTAGTGGTTCCCCTCGCGCTGGGGCCAACGTCCTGACTTTC
TRBV5-1	TRBJ2-7	TRBD1	.	CASRDGQGSKQYF	TGCGCCAGCAGAGACGGACAGGGAAGCAAGCAGTACTTC
TRBV3-1/TRBV3-2	TRBJ1-4	.	.	CASRRTVTNEKLFF	TGTGCCAGCAGAAGGACAGTAACTAATGAAAAACTGTTTTTT
TRBV11-2	TRBJ2-3	.	.	CASSLGGADTQYF	TGTGCCAGCAGCTTAGGGGGGGCAGATACGCAGTATTTT
TRBV6-2/TRBV6-3	TRBJ2-7	.	.	CASSYSVSEPHEQYF	TGTGCCAGCAGTTACTCGGTCAGCGAGCCGCACGAGCAGTACTTC
TRBV7-8	TRBJ2-1	TRBD2	.	CASSSPRGGGGSYNEQFF	TGTGCCAGCAGCTCGCCTAGGGGCGGGGGGGGCTCCTACAATGAGCAGTTCTTC
TRBV6-5	TRBJ1-6	.	.	CASSRQDNSPLHF	TGTGCCAGCAGTAGACAGGATAATTCACCCCTCCACTTT
TRBV5-4	TRBJ2-7	TRBD1	.	CASSLGGTGGAYEQYF	TGTGCCAGCAGCTTGGGTGGGACAGGGGGCGCCTACGAGCAGTACTTC
TRBV2	TRBJ2-1	TRBD1	few	CAFLPGQGPASGFGSSYNEQFF	TGTGCCTTCCTGCCGGGACAGGGGCCTGCTAGCGGGTTTGGTAGCTCCTACAATGAGCAGTTCTTC
TRBV28	TRBJ2-3	.	.	CASSSSGQGEETDTQYF	.
TRBV21-1	TRBJ1-4	.	.	CASSEAHPGTGANEKLFF	TGTGCCAGCAGCGAAGCTCACCCAGGGACAGGGGCTAATGAAAAACTGTTTTTT
TRBV11-3	TRBJ2-3	TRBD2	.	CASSLHERGRDTQYF	TGTGCCAGCAGCTTACACGAGCGGGGGCGAGATACGCAGTATTTT
TRBV11-3	TRBJ2-1	.	.	CASAAASYNEQFF	TGTGCCAGCGCGGCGGCTAGTTACAATGAGCAGTTCTTC
TRBV7-8	TRBJ2-7	TRBD1	.	CASSTGQGGYEQYF	TGTGCCAGCAGCACGGGACAGGGTGGGTACGAGCAGTACTTC
TRBV19	TRBJ1-1	.	.	CASSIDSVTEAFF	TGTGCCAGTAGTATAGATTCTGTCACTGAAGCTTTCTTT
TRBV7-9	TRBJ2-7	.	.	CASSLASGRAYEQYF	TGTGCCAGCAGCTTAGCGAGCGGGCGCGCCTACGAGCAGTACTTC
TRBV9	TRBJ2-7	TRBD2	.	CASSAQIAGTYEQYF	TGTGCCAGCAGCGCGCAGATAGCGGGCACCTACGAGCAGTACTTC
TRBV18	TRBJ1-1	TRBD1	.	CATRQGVTEAFF	TGTGCCACCCGACAGGGGGTGACTGAAGCTTTCTTT
TRBV6-1	TRBJ1-6	.	.	CASSEPGVTPLHF	TGTGCCAGCAGTGAACCCGGGGTGACGCCCCTCCACTTT
TRBV2	TRBJ1-1	.	.	CASSGSGSGTEAFF	TGTGCCAGCAGTGGGTCCGGGTCCGGCACTGAAGCTTTCTTT
TRBV19	TRBJ1-4	.	.	CASKNRGAVNEKLFF	TGTGCCAGCAAAAACCGGGGGGCCGTTAATGAAAAACTGTTTTTT
TRBV6-4	TRBJ2-7	TRBD1	.	CASSDSVRGREQYF	TGTGCCAGCAGTGATAGTGTCAGGGGGCGGGAGCAGTACTTC
TRBV4-1	TRBJ1-1	.	.	CASSQVTPGLTEAFF	TGCGCCAGCAGCCAAGTTACCCCTGGGCTCACTGAAGCTTTCTTT
TRBV11-2	TRBJ2-1	TRBD1	.	CASSRQGYDEQFF	TGTGCCAGCAGCCGACAGGGATATGATGAGCAGTTCTTC
TRBV7-8	TRBJ1-1	.	.	CASSFEEGTEAFF	TGTGCCAGCAGCTTCGAGGAGGGCACTGAAGCTTTCTTT
TRBV6-5	TRBJ2-1	TRBD2	.	CASTVAGGGEQFF	TGTGCCAGCACGGTAGCGGGGGGGGGTGAGCAGTTCTTC
TRBV10-2	TRBJ1-4	TRBD1	.	CASSSRTGDIEKLFF	TGCGCCAGCAGTTCCCGGACAGGGGACATTGAAAAACTGTTTTTT
TRBV28	TRBJ2-7	.	.	CASNIQGILYEQYF	TGTGCCAGCAATATCCAGGGGATCCTCTACGAGCAGTACTTC
TRBV29-1	TRBJ2-1	TRBD2	.	CSFGGSNEQFF	TGCAGCTTCGGGGGGTCCAATGAGCAGTTCTTC
TRBV11-2	TRBJ2-5	TRBD2	.	CASSWGGNQETQYF	TGTGCCAGCAGCTGGGGGGGGAACCAGGAGACCCAGTACTTC
TRBV7-9	TRBJ2-5	.	.	CASSFTSSPETQYF	TGTGCCAGCAGCTTTACTAGCTCCCCTGAGACCCAGTACTTC
TRBV14	TRBJ2-5	TRBD2	.	CASSQDRASGRETQYF	TGTGCCAGCAGCCAAGATCGCGCTAGCGGGAGAGAGACCCAGTACTTC
TRBV7-9	TRBJ2-3	.	.	CASSLAYPGSDTQYF	TGTGCCAGCAGCTTAGCATATCCGGGATCAGATACGCAGTATTTT
TRBV3-1/TRBV3-2	TRBJ2-5	.	few	CASSHPGHKETQYF	TGTGCCAGCAGCCACCCGGGACACAAAGAGACCCAGTACTTC
TRBV27	TRBJ2-2	.	.	CATAPLGNRELFF	TGTGCCACCGCCCCACTAGGTAACAGGGAGCTGTTTTTT
TRBV27	TRBJ2-1	.	.	CASSFHRENYNEQFF	TGTGCCAGCAGTTTCCACAGGGAAAACTACAATGAGCAGTTCTTC
TRBV7-6	TRBJ2-3	.	.	CASSTTSSSTDTQYF	TGTGCCAGCAGCACTACGTCCTCTAGCACAGATACGCAGTATTTT
TRBV5-1	TRBJ2-2	.	.	CASSLALDGDTGELFF	TGCGCCAGCAGCTTGGCTTTGGACGGGGACACCGGGGAGCTGTTTTTT
TRBV30	TRBJ2-7	.	.	CAWSVYHRSPYEQYF	TGTGCCTGGAGTGTATACCACAGGTCACCCTACGAGCAGTACTTC
TRBV7-9	TRBJ2-7	.	once	CASSLVQGSYEQYF	TGTGCCAGCAGCTTAGTACAGGGCTCCTACGAGCAGTACTTC
TRBV10-1	TRBJ2-7	TRBD2	.	CASSEGTSGTSYEQYF	TGCGCCAGCAGTGAAGGGACTAGCGGGACATCCTACGAGCAGTACTTC
TRBV12-3/TRBV12-4	TRBJ2-5	TRBD2	.	CASSWGGEETQYF	TGTGCCAGCAGTTGGGGGGGGGAAGAGACCCAGTACTTC
TRBV6-5	TRBJ2-1	TRBD2	.	CASSYSAGAFNEQFF	TGTGCCAGCAGTTACTCTGCGGGAGCTTTTAATGAGCAGTTCTTC
TRBV2	TRBJ1-2	TRBD1	.	CASSGQGDYGYTF	TGTGCCAGCAGCGGACAGGGGGACTATGGCTACACCTTC
TRBV7-3	TRBJ2-2	.	.	CASSRTVNTGELFF	TGTGCCAGCAGCCGGACAGTGAACACCGGGGAGCTGTTTTTT
TRBV7-3	TRBJ2-1	.	few	CASSLMSGPLRNNEQFF	TGTGCCAGCAGCTTAATGAGCGGACCCCTTAGAAACAATGAGCAGTTCTTC
TRBV15	TRBJ2-1	TRBD2	.	CATSRNSAGAYNEQFF	TGTGCCACCAGCAGAAATTCTGCGGGGGCCTACAATGAGCAGTTCTTC
TRBV27	TRBJ2-5	.	.	CASSLRQGLQETQYF	TGTGCCAGCAGTTTGCGGCAGGGGCTCCAAGAGACCCAGTACTTC
TRBV6-5	TRBJ2-6	.	.	CATDSGANVLTF	TGTGCCACAGATTCTGGGGCCAACGTCCTGACTTTC
TRBV10-1	TRBJ1-5	.	.	CASSDPDQPQHF	TGCGCCAGCAGTGACCCCGATCAGCCCCAGCATTTT
TRBV5-1	TRBJ2-7	TRBD1	.	CASSPPRTGGYEQYF	TGCGCCAGCAGCCCCCCTAGGACAGGGGGTTACGAGCAGTACTTC
TRBV4-1	TRBJ2-7	TRBD1	.	CASSQVGTGVRKQYF	TGCGCCAGCAGCCAAGTAGGGACAGGGGTCCGAAAGCAGTACTTC
TRBV30	TRBJ1-2	.	.	CAWSPHGVGANYGYTF	TGTGCCTGGAGTCCACACGGGGTGGGAGCTAACTATGGCTACACCTTC
TRBV9	TRBJ2-3	TRBD1	.	CASSASGTGYGDTQYF	TGTGCCAGCAGCGCGTCCGGGACAGGGTATGGAGATACGCAGTATTTT